Below are 18 T cell receptor beta chains sequenced from a single sample in a study of Graves' ophthalmopathy and Graves' hyperthyroidism. Researchers took RNA transcripts and amplified TCR beta CDR3 regions from them. The authors performed first-round RT-PCR with HTBI primers and then a second-round multiplex PCR. TCRdb processed the multiplex PCR reads anew with MiXCR; each CDR3 protein has one entry. The sample includes about 400,000 distinct CDR3 sequences, around 19% of them seen just once. Sequences were obtained from peripheral blood. These receptor sequences come from a woman aged 18 to 35 with Graves' ophthalmopathy.

The table lists this clonotype with many counts. The chain employs TRBV6-6 and TRBJ2-4, with 10 bases identical to TRBD1. CDR3 length equals 16 residues. Trimming removed 4 bases from V and 8 bases from J; junction bases left unmatched: 11. Germline CDR1 reads MNHNY; CDR2 reads SVGAGI (reference sequence). CDR3: CASSSAGQGVLDIQYF. The DNA for the CDR3 is TGTGCCAGCAGTTCAGCTGGACAGGGGGTCTTGGACATTCAGTACTTC.

V gene TRBV7-8 combines with J gene TRBJ2-6; 7 bases are a match to TRBD2. V dropped 6 bases and J dropped 2; count of bases not matched to a gene: 7. There are 16 residues in the CDR3. Germline CDR1 reads SGHVS; CDR2 reads FQNEAQ. CDR3 loop: CASSHVGGAGANVLTF. DNA for the CDR3: TGTGCCAGCAGTCACGTGGGGGGGGCTGGGGCCAACGTCCTGACTTTC.

This clonotype was recorded at least ten times. V usage is TRBV28 and J usage is TRBJ2-5; possible D gene TRBD2, 5 bases. The V and J ends lost 5 bases and 5 bases respectively, with 18 bases between them. The germline CDR1 and CDR2 sequences are MDHEN and SYDVKM. The CDR3 extends over 15 amino acids. The CDR3 DNA sequence: TGTGCCAGCAGTCTTCTCCGACGGGATAGGGAGACCCAGTACTTC. Protein product: CASSLLRRDRETQYF.

There are many counts of this clonotype. The chain is built from TRBV7-9 and TRBJ2-5; no clear D gene. The CDR3 sequence is 15 residues long. The germline CDR1 and CDR2 sequences are SEHNR and FQNEAQ (reference sequence). V shed 6 bases and J shed 2 bases, with 16 bases lying between them. Written as DNA, the CDR3 is TGTGCCAGCAGTTCTCTCCGAAGGGAACAAGAGACCCAGTACTTC. Translated, it gives CASSSLRREQETQYF.

Many counts were recorded for this clonotype. V usage is TRBV27 and J usage is TRBJ1-1; D unresolved. The CDR3 contains 13 residues. Trimming shortened V by 4 bases and J by 0 bases, and 6 bases separated the two germline ends. The germline CDR1 and CDR2 sequences are MNHEY and SMNVEV (reference sequence). The CDR3 bases are TGTGCCAGCAGTTCTGAAATGAACACTGAAGCTTTCTTT. Amino acid sequence: CASSSEMNTEAFF.

The gene calls are TRBV6-2 or TRBV6-3 and TRBJ2-7, with 8 nucleotides matching TRBD2. J was trimmed by 5 bases and V by 7 bases; bases with no gene match: 10. From germline, CDR1 is MNHEY and CDR2 SVGEGT. The CDR3 is 14 residues long. The CDR3 sequence is CASTFGGGGNEQYF. CDR3 bases: TGTGCCAGCACCTTCGGGGGGGGGGGCAACGAGCAGTACTTC.

This clonotype was picked up many times. V usage is TRBV6-2 or TRBV6-3 and J usage is TRBJ2-7; D gene uncertain. The germline V and J ends were trimmed by 3 bases and 4 bases, with 7 bases remaining between them. The CDR3 runs 12 residues. CDR1 is MNHEY and CDR2 is SVGEGT in the germline V gene. The CDR3 DNA reads TGTGCCAGCAGTTATGGGGTATACGAGCAGTACTTC. It encodes CASSYGVYEQYF.

This clonotype showed up just a few times. The V gene is TRBV2, the J gene TRBJ2-5; the D is unclear. Per the germline V gene, CDR1 is SNHLY and CDR2 is FYNNEI. The V gene lost 6 bases and the J gene lost 0 bases, with 8 bases spanning the gap. The CDR3 totals 13 residues. DNA of the CDR3: TGTGCCAGCAGGGGATTGTACCAAGAGACCCAGTACTTC. Protein sequence: CASRGLYQETQYF.

This clonotype has just a few counts. This chain connects TRBV6-2 or TRBV6-3 to TRBJ1-1, with D tentatively TRBD1 (5 bases). This CDR3 spans 15 amino acids. Looked up from germline, CDR1 is MNHEY and CDR2 is SVGEGT. V dropped 4 bases and J dropped 4 bases, with 16 bases sitting between them. For the CDR3, the DNA is TGTGCCAGCAGTTTCTCCGGGACCCAGTCCACTGAAGCTTTCTTT. Translation: CASSFSGTQSTEAFF.

The table lists this clonotype with many counts. The J gene is TRBJ2-5, the V gene TRBV6-2 or TRBV6-3; the D gene is possibly TRBD2 (5 bases). CDR1 is MNHEY and CDR2 is SVGEGT in the germline V gene. The CDR3 extends over 16 amino acids. Trimming stripped 2 bases from V and 5 bases from J, with 18 bases between. CDR3 amino acids: CASSYRILGSVETQYF. The CDR3 coding sequence is TGTGCCAGCAGTTACCGGATACTTGGTAGCGTGGAGACCCAGTACTTC.

Ten or more counts support this clonotype. The chain combines TRBV6-2 or TRBV6-3 with TRBJ1-1; no clear D. Per germline, CDR1 MNHEY and CDR2 SVGEGT. There are 13 residues in the CDR3. Trimming removed 2 bases from V and 2 bases from J, with 6 bases in between. CDR3 sequence (DNA): TGTGCCAGCAGTTACCTGTACAACACTGAAGCTTTCTTT. Protein sequence: CASSYLYNTEAFF.

This clonotype was picked up many times. The J gene is TRBJ1-1, the V gene TRBV29-1, with D tentatively TRBD1 (6 bases). Germline V gives CDR1 SQVTM, CDR2 ANQGSEA. V lost 2 bases and J 3 bases, leaving 13 bases between the germline ends. This CDR3 region has 14 residues. The CDR3 DNA reads TGCAGCGTTGAATGGGGGGCCGCGGACACTGAAGCTTTCTTT. It translates to CSVEWGAADTEAFF. Looking up the rest from reference TRBV29-1 and TRBJ1-1 gives the full variable domain: SAVISQKPSRDICQRGTSLTIQCQVDSQVTMMFWYRQQPGQSLTLIATANQGSEATYESGFVIDKFPISRPNLTFSTLTVSNMSPEDSSIYLCSVEWGAADTEAFFGQGTRLTVV.

This clonotype was recorded at least ten times. The chain carries TRBV6-2 or TRBV6-3 and TRBJ2-7, with TRBD2 matching 7 bases. Trimming took 6 bases from V and 3 from J; bases not matched to a gene: 11. CDR3 length: 15 residues. Looked up from germline, CDR1 is MNHEY and CDR2 is SVGEGT. Here the CDR3 reads CASSPLGGVIYEQYF. CDR3 coding DNA: TGTGCCAGCAGCCCCCTTGGGGGGGTTATCTACGAGCAGTACTTC.

This clonotype was observed at least ten times. The V gene is TRBV28, the J gene TRBJ2-5; D is possibly TRBD2 (5 bases). The CDR3 length is 11 residues. Trimming took off 3 bases at V and 9 bases at J, with 8 bases between the two ends. Germline assignment: CDR1 MDHEN and CDR2 SYDVKM. The CDR3 here is CASSLAEAQYF. CDR3 coding DNA: TGTGCCAGCAGTTTGGCGGAGGCCCAGTACTTC.

For the CDR3, the DNA is TGTGCCAGCAGCCAAGAGGGACAGGCCAACACTGAAGCTTTCTTT. Translating it yields CASSQEGQANTEAFF. The chain carries TRBV4-2 and TRBJ1-1; 8 bases fit TRBD1. Germline CDR1 and CDR2: LGHNA and YNFKEQ. CDR3 size: 15 residues. Trimming removed 0 bases from V and 2 bases from J; junction bases left unmatched: 2.

The table lists this clonotype with many counts. The chain joins TRBV12-3 or TRBV12-4 to TRBJ1-2; D is ambiguous. The CDR3 covers 12 residues. With 1 base removed from V and 6 bases from J, the gap between germline ends came to 6 bases. This CDR3 is CASSLGGDGYTF. The CDR3 nucleotides read TGTGCCAGCAGTTTAGGTGGGGATGGCTACACCTTC.

This clonotype came up many times. V and J are TRBV7-2 and TRBJ1-1; D might be TRBD1 (6 bases). Trimming cost V 5 bases and J 4 bases, with 17 bases left between them. Germline values: CDR1 SGHTA, CDR2 FQGNSA. The CDR3 extends over 15 amino acids. Here the CDR3 reads CASSPTGPGATEAFF. In DNA, the CDR3 is TGTGCCAGCAGCCCAACAGGCCCAGGGGCCACTGAAGCTTTCTTT. The whole variable domain, filled in from reference TRBV7-2 and TRBJ1-1, reads GAGVSQSPSNKVTEKGKDVELRCDPISGHTALYWYRQSLGQGLEFLIYFQGNSAPDKSGLPSDRFSAERTGGSVSTLTIQRTQQEDSAVYLCASSPTGPGATEAFFGQGTRLTVV.

The sample holds many counts of this clonotype. This chain uses TRBV6-1 with TRBJ2-7; a possible D gene is TRBD1 (5 bases). Trimming removed 8 bases from V and 1 base from J, with 15 bases in between. The germline gives CDR1 MNHNS, CDR2 SASEGT. The CDR3 spans 14 residues. The CDR3 DNA is TGTGCCAGCTTCCAGGCAGGGCTTTCCTACGAGCAGTACTTC. Translating it yields CASFQAGLSYEQYF.